What follows describes a single T cell receptor (beta chain). Its antigen is unknown. Unmatched junction bases numbered 10, after V lost 4 bases and J lost 8 bases. CDR1 is SGHRS, CDR2 YFSETQ, per germline. This CDR3 is 15 amino acids long. The method was immunoSEQ multiplex PCR; TCRdb's version includes in-frame clones alone and lacks a portion of them. This sample has about 480,000 clones; around nine tenths occur once, and the top ten carry around 13%. Treatment in this sample: around 19 received Ad26.COV2.S at low or high dose, single or two shots; several received placebo; per-sample allocation not given. Sampling was performed 63 days after the first vaccine or placebo injection. The study used a vaccine consisting of an Ad26 vector that expressed Wuhan-strain SARS-CoV-2 spike. The entry originates in a study of Ad26.COV2.S vaccination and SARS-CoV-2 variants. Study summary: Donor was in the COV1001 Ad26.COV2.S trial arm. Study observations and caveats: Placebo recipients and vaccine recipients were similar in non-spike TCR breadth. It is possible that the TCR breadth and depth analyses underestimated the total T cell responses.

The chain uses TRBV5-1 and TRBJ2-2, with 8 positions matching TRBD2. Specimen: peripheral blood, collected in a trial of Ad26.COV2.S vaccine versus placebo. This TCR came from a person aged 18-65 years who received the Ad26.COV2.S COVID-19 vaccine or a placebo. Written as DNA, the CDR3 is TGCGCCAGCAGCGTAGCGGGATCGCAAGCGGGGGAGCTGTTTTTT. Its protein is CASSVAGSQAGELFF. Full variable domain (remainder filled in from reference TRBV5-1 and TRBJ2-2): KAGVTQTPRYLIKTRGQQVTLSCSPISGHRSVSWYQQTPGQGLQFLFEYFSETQRNKGNFPGRFSGRQFSNSRSEMNVSTLELGDSALYLCASSVAGSQAGELFFGEGSRLTVL.